This entry lists 28 T cell receptor beta chains sequenced from one sample in a study of blood T cell repertoires in COVID-19. Only in-frame clones appear in the TCRdb table, and some are missing; sequencing was by immunoSEQ multiplex PCR. This table holds more than 40,000 clones, approximately 90% found once. The sample was peripheral blood. The source of these receptors is a man in his forties or fifties with active COVID-19.

Here the CDR3 reads CSVVTGYTGELFF. The CDR3, as DNA: TGCAGCGTTGTGACAGGGTACACCGGGGAGCTGTTTTTT. V gene TRBV29-1 combines with J gene TRBJ2-2, with TRBD1 matching over 7 bases. This CDR3 spans 13 amino acids. With V trimmed by 4 bases and J by 3 bases, 2 bases remained unmatched. Germline V gene lookup returns CDR1 SQVTM and CDR2 ANQGSEA.

This chain links TRBV28 with TRBJ1-4; maybe TRBD1 (5 bases). The V and J ends lost 3 bases and 8 bases respectively, with 13 bases between them. Germline lookup yields CDR1 MDHEN and CDR2 SYDVKM. The CDR3 consists of 14 residues. CDR3 region: CASSFTGVDEKLFF. The CDR3 DNA sequence: TGTGCCAGCAGTTTCACGGGGGTAGACGAAAAACTGTTTTTT.

The V gene is TRBV10-3, the J gene TRBJ2-3; the match to TRBD2 covers 10 bases. The germline gives CDR1 ENHRY, CDR2 SYGVKD. This CDR3 is built from 16 residues. J lost 6 bases, V lost 4 bases, and 10 bases had no gene match. The CDR3 coding sequence is TGTGCCATCAGTGTCGGTAGCGGGGGGTACGTGGATACGCAGTATTTT. Amino acid sequence: CAISVGSGGYVDTQYF.

V gene TRBV10-3 combines with J gene TRBJ2-5; TRBD1 aligns across 7 bases. The CDR3 is 16 amino acids. J was trimmed by 2 bases and V by 5 bases; bases with no gene match: 11. Looked up from germline, CDR1 is ENHRY and CDR2 is SYGVKD. Here the CDR3 reads CAISRANRGAQETQYF. CDR3 DNA: TGTGCCATCAGTAGGGCGAACAGGGGTGCGCAAGAGACCCAGTACTTC.

The genes are TRBV5-6 and TRBJ1-5; D is uncertain. Germline V gene sequence: CDR1 SGHDT, CDR2 YYEEEE. The CDR3 has 15 amino acids. Trimming removed 0 bases at V and 6 bases at J, with 13 bases between. The CDR3 reads CASSLAGGFAQPQHF. The CDR3 DNA reads TGTGCCAGCAGCTTGGCGGGTGGATTTGCTCAGCCCCAGCATTTT. The complete variable domain, with remaining parts taken from reference TRBV5-6 and TRBJ1-5, reads DAGVTQSPTHLIKTRGQQVTLRCSPKSGHDTVSWYQQALGQGPQFIFQYYEEEERQRGNFPDRFSGHQFPNYSSELNVNALLLGDSALYLCASSLAGGFAQPQHFGDGTRLSIL.

The genes are TRBV5-6 and TRBJ1-2, with a possible D match to TRBD1 (6 bases). The CDR3 has 13 amino acids. The germline V gene encodes CDR1 SGHDT and CDR2 YYEEEE. Deletions cut 0 bases from V and 7 bases from J, with 10 bases between. The CDR3 sequence: CASSLGQGFGYTF. The CDR3 DNA reads TGTGCCAGCAGCTTGGGGCAGGGGTTTGGCTACACCTTC. Looking up the rest from reference TRBV5-6 and TRBJ1-2 gives the full variable domain: DAGVTQSPTHLIKTRGQQVTLRCSPKSGHDTVSWYQQALGQGPQFIFQYYEEEERQRGNFPDRFSGHQFPNYSSELNVNALLLGDSALYLCASSLGQGFGYTFGSGTRLTVV.

The rearrangement joins TRBV6-5 to TRBJ2-7; 14 bases agree with TRBD2. This CDR3 comprises 13 residues. Losses at the gene ends were 8 bases for V and 4 bases for J; bases not matched to a gene: 1. From germline, CDR1 is MNHEY and CDR2 SVGAGI. The CDR3 loop reads CASRTSGGYEQYF. In DNA form, the CDR3 reads TGTGCCAGCCGGACTAGCGGGGGGTACGAGCAGTACTTC.

This chain joins TRBV28 and TRBJ2-5; 9 bases agree with TRBD1. Trimming at V came to 5 bases and at J to 2 bases, leaving 3 bases not matched to a gene. Germline CDR1 MDHEN, CDR2 SYDVKM. There are 14 residues in the CDR3. The CDR3 is CASSRDRAQETQYF. The CDR3 region has the DNA TGTGCCAGCAGTCGGGACAGGGCGCAAGAGACCCAGTACTTC.

The chain carries TRBV19 and TRBJ2-7; TRBD1 might be the D (7 bases). The germline gives CDR1 LNHDA, CDR2 SQIVND (reference sequence). Trimming shortened V by 11 bases and J by 2 bases, and 16 bases separated the two germline ends. The CDR3 consists of 13 residues. Here the CDR3 DNA reads TGTGCCGTCAGGGGGGAAGGCCCCTACGAGCAGTACTTC. Its translation: CAVRGEGPYEQYF.

This clone occurred once. The V and J genes are TRBV10-1 and TRBJ2-4; the D gene is possibly TRBD2 (5 bases). The CDR3 spans 13 residues. Germline V gives CDR1 WNHNN, CDR2 SYGVQD (reference sequence). Trimming removed 10 bases at V and 0 bases at J, with 10 bases between. CDR3 DNA sequence: TGCGCCACCGAGGGCTTAGCCAAAAACATTCAGTACTTC. This codes for CATEGLAKNIQYF.

The V and J genes are TRBV25-1 and TRBJ2-5; TRBD1 might be the D (5 bases). The length of the CDR3 is 13 residues. Germline V CDR1 and CDR2: MGHDK, SYGVNS. V was shortened by 3 bases and J by 5 bases, with 10 bases between the two germline ends. The CDR3 nucleotides read TGTGCCAGCAGTGAGGCAGGGTCCGAGACCCAGTACTTC. It translates to CASSEAGSETQYF.

This chain links TRBV2 with TRBJ2-5, with 7 nucleotides matching TRBD1. The V gene's germline CDR1 is SNHLY and CDR2 FYNNEI. The V and J ends lost 11 bases and 1 base, in that order; junction bases with no gene match: 7. This CDR3 is 13 amino acids long. The CDR3 sequence is CAQRDRVQETQYF. CDR3 DNA: TGTGCCCAGCGCGACAGGGTCCAAGAGACCCAGTACTTC.

The chain links TRBV27 to TRBJ2-5, with a tentative D call TRBD1 (6 bases). Trimming took 4 bases from V and 3 from J, leaving 12 bases between them. CDR3 size: 14 residues. Germline loops: CDR1 MNHEY, CDR2 SMNVEV (reference sequence). This chain's CDR3 is CASSSGTNKETQYF. CDR3 nucleotide sequence: TGTGCCAGCAGTTCCGGGACAAACAAAGAGACCCAGTACTTC.

This clone appeared a single time. The chain couples TRBV15 to TRBJ2-1; no clear D. From germline, CDR1 is LNHNV and CDR2 YYDKDF (reference sequence). CDR3 size: 15 residues. Trimming removed 5 bases from V and 6 bases from J, with 17 bases in between. CDR3 sequence (DNA): TGTGCCACCAGCTTGAGTAGCCGAGTAGTCAATGAGCAGTTCTTC. Translating it yields CATSLSSRVVNEQFF.

The rearrangement links TRBV9 to TRBJ1-2; 9 bases map to TRBD1. This CDR3 contains 16 residues. Germline V gives CDR1 SGDLS, CDR2 YYNGEE. Trimming removed 3 bases from V and 4 bases from J; junction bases left unmatched: 10. CDR3 nucleotides: TGTGCCAGCAGCGGAGATTCCCGGGACAGGGTCTATGGCTACACCTTC. Protein: CASSGDSRDRVYGYTF. Using reference TRBV9 and TRBJ1-2 for the parts outside the CDR3, the full variable domain is DSGVTQTPKHLITATGQRVTLRCSPRSGDLSVYWYQQSLDQGLQFLIQYYNGEERAKGNILERFSAQQFPDLHSELNLSSLELGDSALYFCASSGDSRDRVYGYTFGSGTRLTVV.

This clone was seen more than once but under ten times. The chain links TRBV9 to TRBJ1-2; D is possibly TRBD1 (5 bases). Per germline, CDR1 SGDLS and CDR2 YYNGEE. The CDR3 spans 18 residues. With 0 bases removed from V and 3 bases from J, the gap between germline ends came to 21 bases. The CDR3 loop is CASSVAPLGGTRDYGYTF. The CDR3 DNA sequence: TGTGCCAGCAGCGTAGCTCCTCTGGGGGGAACACGGGACTATGGCTACACCTTC.

The V and J genes are TRBV27 and TRBJ2-3; D is unresolved. Germline V gene data show CDR1 as MNHEY and CDR2 as SMNVEV (reference sequence). The V and J ends lost 5 bases and 3 bases respectively, with 9 bases between them. The CDR3 runs 13 residues. In DNA, the CDR3 is TGTGCCAGCAGTCTTTCCGGGACAGATACGCAGTATTTT. Encoded protein: CASSLSGTDTQYF.

This clone showed up just once. This rearrangement joins TRBV7-3 to TRBJ2-1; 10 nucleotides match TRBD2. The CDR3 totals 15 residues. V was pared by 5 bases and J by 4 bases, with 5 bases of the junction left unmatched. Germline CDR1 reads SGHTA; CDR2 reads FQGTGA. Here the CDR3 reads CASSPTSGPYNEQFF. In nucleotides, the CDR3 is TGTGCCAGCAGCCCGACTAGCGGGCCATACAATGAGCAGTTCTTC.

The chain has TRBV7-9 and TRBJ2-5, with D unclear. Germline CDR1 and CDR2: SEHNR and FQNEAQ (reference sequence). The V end was cut by 5 bases, the J end by 1 base, with 5 bases between. The CDR3 extends over 12 amino acids. CDR3 nucleotides: TGTGCCAGCAGCCGGTCCCAAGAGACCCAGTACTTC. Its translation is CASSRSQETQYF.

The chain combines TRBV28 with TRBJ2-1; 15 bases align to TRBD2. The junction had 6 bases not matched to a gene; V was cut back by 6 bases and J by 9 bases. CDR1 and CDR2 from the germline V gene are MDHEN and SYDVKM. CDR3 length equals 15 residues. DNA for the CDR3: TGTGCCAGCAGGCGAGGGACTAGCGGGAGGAGTGAGCAGTTCTTC. The encoded protein is CASRRGTSGRSEQFF.

The J gene is TRBJ2-4, the V gene TRBV4-2; possibly TRBD1 for D (8 bases). Trimming took 1 base from V and 6 from J, leaving 16 bases between them. CDR3 size: 16 residues. Looked up from germline, CDR1 is LGHNA and CDR2 is YNFKEQ. The CDR3 loop reads CASSQATGGARNIQYF. CDR3 nucleotide sequence: TGTGCCAGCAGCCAAGCAACAGGGGGGGCGAGAAACATTCAGTACTTC.

The chain couples TRBV7-3 to TRBJ2-2; possibly TRBD1 for D (5 bases). CDR1 is SGHTA, CDR2 FQGTGA, per germline. V lost 4 bases and J 0 bases, leaving 9 bases between the germline ends. This CDR3 contains 15 residues. CDR3 sequence: CASSSGQTNTGELFF. CDR3 sequence (DNA): TGTGCCAGCAGCTCAGGACAAACGAACACCGGGGAGCTGTTTTTT.

The CDR3 nucleotides are TGTGCCAGCAGTGACTCGACTAGCGGGGGGGATGAGCAGTTCTTC. This gives the protein CASSDSTSGGDEQFF. The chain employs TRBV6-4 and TRBJ2-1, with 14 bases identical to TRBD2. The CDR3 sequence is 15 residues long. CDR1 is MRHNA, CDR2 SNTAGT, per germline. Trimming removed 0 bases from V and 8 bases from J; junction bases left unmatched: 0.

This clone is a singleton in its sample. The rearrangement joins TRBV9 to TRBJ2-1, with 7 bases fitting TRBD2. Germline CDR1 reads SGDLS; CDR2 reads YYNGEE. The CDR3 contains 13 residues. Losses at the gene ends were 7 bases for V and 7 bases for J; bases not matched to a gene: 8. CDR3 protein: CASADRGGNEQFF. The DNA of the CDR3 is TGTGCCAGCGCCGACCGGGGAGGGAATGAGCAGTTCTTC.

The chain has TRBV5-1 and TRBJ1-3; D unclear. Trimming shortened V by 0 bases and J by 0 bases, and 10 bases separated the two germline ends. The germline V gene has CDR1 SGHRS and CDR2 YFSETQ. This CDR3 comprises 16 residues. The CDR3 sequence is CASSLGPGDSGNTIYF. DNA of the CDR3: TGCGCCAGCAGCTTGGGTCCAGGCGACTCTGGAAACACCATATATTTT.

The chain carries TRBV19 and TRBJ2-7; 7 nucleotides line up with TRBD1. The ends lost 1 base at V and 5 bases at J; junction bases unmatched: 2. The germline V gene has CDR1 LNHDA and CDR2 SQIVND (reference sequence). The CDR3 contains 13 residues. CDR3 bases: TGTGCCAGTAGTATAGTTACAGGGGACGAGCAGTACTTC. Protein product: CASSIVTGDEQYF.

The chain couples TRBV30 to TRBJ1-4, with a possible D match to TRBD1 (5 bases). The CDR3 runs 13 residues. Germline CDR1 GTSNPN, CDR2 SVGIG (reference sequence). Trimming took 7 bases from V and 8 from J, leaving 17 bases between them. CDR3 loop: CASGRGLGEKLFF. In DNA form, the CDR3 reads TGTGCCTCCGGGAGGGGCTTGGGAGAAAAACTGTTTTTT.

This clone was counted a single time. The chain couples TRBV15 to TRBJ2-7, with D possibly TRBD1 on 5 matching bases. The CDR3 loop spans 19 amino acids. The germline V gene encodes CDR1 LNHNV and CDR2 YYDKDF (reference sequence). Trimming removed 0 bases from V and 7 bases from J, with 28 bases in between. CDR3 coding DNA: TGTGCCACCAGCAGAGATATCATTGGGGCCGTAGATAGTTTTTCGGAGCAGTACTTC. This encodes CATSRDIIGAVDSFSEQYF. Drawing the rest from reference TRBV15 and TRBJ2-7, the complete variable domain is DAMVIQNPRYQVTQFGKPVTLSCSQTLNHNVMYWYQQKSSQAPKLLFHYYDKDFNNEADTPDNFQSRRPNTSFCFLDIRSPGLGDTAMYLCATSRDIIGAVDSFSEQYFGPGTRLTVT.